This T cell receptor (beta chain) was obtained from a study of blood T cells in healthy people across ages. Notes on the study in general: Roughly linearly, TCR beta diversity per million T cells fell as age increased.

In the case of this clonotype: Its antigen remains unidentified.

Those donating, healthy Caucasian individuals from Russia, were aged roughly 6 to 90. Around 9 milliliters of peripheral blood were drawn from each donor into EDTA-treated tubes. A second PCR, run for about 6 to 12 cycles, used a sample-barcoded 5' primer plus a J-beta primer mix. TCRdb re-called the 5' RACE reads with MiXCR, one entry per CDR3 protein. The table includes 1.5 million to 2 million distinct CDR3 sequences, about 28% detected once. Germline CDR1 is DFQATT and CDR2 is SNEGSKA (reference sequence). V gave up 7 bases and J gave up 10 bases, with 16 bases separating them. The CDR3 has 11 amino acids.

Input material: blood. This clonotype originated in a woman between 25 and 40 years old in good health. The V gene is TRBV20-1, the J gene TRBJ1-2, with D unresolved. The CDR3 nucleotides are TGCAGTGGGAGGGCCCGGCGAGACTACACCTTC. Amino acids: CSGRARRDYTF.